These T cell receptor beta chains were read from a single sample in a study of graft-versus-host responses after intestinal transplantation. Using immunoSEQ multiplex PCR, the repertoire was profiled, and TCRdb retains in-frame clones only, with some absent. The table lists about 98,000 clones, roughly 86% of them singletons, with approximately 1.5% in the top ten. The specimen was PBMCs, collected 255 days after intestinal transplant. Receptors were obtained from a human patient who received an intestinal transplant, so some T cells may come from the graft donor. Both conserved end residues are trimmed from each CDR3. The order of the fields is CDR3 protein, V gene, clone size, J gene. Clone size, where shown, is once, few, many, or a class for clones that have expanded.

ASSISGTSGGFYEQY	TRBV27	.	TRBJ2-7
ASSPRGRGADTQY	TRBV5-4	.	TRBJ2-3
ASSLLSGGVYNEQF	TRBV27	.	TRBJ2-1
ASSQGFFGRVAKNIQY	TRBV4-1	.	TRBJ2-4
ASSSGQPNIQY	TRBV7-9	.	TRBJ2-4
ASSPRPTWTGELF	TRBV11-3	.	TRBJ2-2
ASSVGYQETQY	TRBV6-1	once	TRBJ2-5
ASSLGAGGKNTEAF	TRBV5-4	.	TRBJ1-1
ASSYYPRDGKLF	TRBV6-5	.	TRBJ1-4
SVASLYEQY	TRBV29-1	.	TRBJ2-7
ASSLGQVGKNIQY	TRBV12-5	.	TRBJ2-4
ASSLVAGGGNEQF	TRBV7-7	.	TRBJ2-1
ASSRGSGGYTDTQY	TRBV11-2	.	TRBJ2-3
SALPYSPTEPQETQY	TRBV29-1	.	TRBJ2-5
ATSLAGAVGQPQH	TRBV15	.	TRBJ1-5
AVNKAGDADTQY	TRBV28	.	TRBJ2-3
ASSYSIGNEQY	TRBV6-5	.	TRBJ2-7
ASIGGANYGYT	TRBV11-2	once	TRBJ1-2
ASSTGPQETQY	TRBV18	.	TRBJ2-5
ASSYTGRNEQF	TRBV7-8	.	TRBJ2-1
SVARDVNSGANVLT	TRBV29-1	once	TRBJ2-6
ASSPQGNYGYT	TRBV28	.	TRBJ1-2
ASSLSENTEAF	TRBV27	.	TRBJ1-1
ASSFPRQGGTGGELF	TRBV11-2	.	TRBJ2-2
ASSEKTVGEKLF	TRBV2	.	TRBJ1-4
ASSSTGLTVNTEAF	TRBV28	.	TRBJ1-1
ASSHIPSPLMIIGGGYGYT	TRBV4-1	.	TRBJ1-2
ASTRTGQRDNEQF	TRBV7-6	.	TRBJ2-1
ASSLWGQGANIQY	TRBV27	.	TRBJ2-4
AWNMGAGYT	TRBV30	.	TRBJ1-2
AISERTDITEQY	TRBV10-3	medium-sized	TRBJ2-7
ASGLGQGELF	TRBV12-5	few	TRBJ2-2
ASRPLGQGWSNGELF	TRBV2	few	TRBJ2-2
ASSQGGRAPTEAF	TRBV4-1	.	TRBJ1-1
ASSLGLQETQY	TRBV5-4	.	TRBJ2-5
ASRSDHLGFSPLH	TRBV28	.	TRBJ1-6
ASSEIRSGTLNTNEKLF	TRBV6-1	once	TRBJ1-4
ASRSGLNEQF	TRBV6-6	.	TRBJ2-1
ASSLGHQVSPLH	TRBV7-9	.	TRBJ1-6
ASSSDREMTEAF	TRBV6-6	.	TRBJ1-1
ASSLPGQFNSPLH	TRBV6-1	.	TRBJ1-6
ASSLGTRGLNTEAF	TRBV28	.	TRBJ1-1
ASSQDLAKNIQY	TRBV4-2	.	TRBJ2-4
SVEYSTDTQY	TRBV29-1	.	TRBJ2-3
ASSRTVSYEQY	TRBV21-1	.	TRBJ2-7
SALTGTTAYNEQF	TRBV29-1	.	TRBJ2-1
ASSAGSTDTQY	TRBV6-4	.	TRBJ2-3
ASSGEGLGDVLT	TRBV27	.	TRBJ2-6